One and the same sample provided the 23 T cell receptor beta chains below, sequenced in a study of cytomegalovirus exposure and HLA in healthy donors. Primers: 60 Vbeta forward and 13 Jbeta reverse. TCRdb's copy holds only in-frame clones and misses some; the assay was immunoSEQ multiplex PCR. The table lists more than 65,000 clones, around 81% of them singletons. Sequenced sample: PBMCs. All receptors derive from a man younger than 30 in good health and CMV-seropositive.

The rearrangement joins TRBV4-1 to TRBJ2-1, with TRBD2 matching over 9 bases. CDR3 length equals 15 residues. The trim removed 1 base at V and 8 bases at J, leaving 6 bases unmatched. Germline values: CDR1 MGHRA, CDR2 YSYEKL. DNA for the CDR3: TGCGCCAGCAGCCAAGGAGGGACTAGCTTTTATGAGCAGTTCTTC. Residues: CASSQGGTSFYEQFF.

The chain recombines TRBV7-8 with TRBJ2-1, with D perhaps TRBD2 (5 bases). V lost 10 bases and J 3 bases, leaving 16 bases between the germline ends. Germline CDR1 SGHVS, CDR2 FQNEAQ. The CDR3 runs to 14 residues. This chain's CDR3 is CATTASRGYNEQFF. As DNA, the CDR3 is TGTGCCACCACAGCCTCCCGGGGCTACAATGAGCAGTTCTTC.

This clone was recorded only once. This chain connects TRBV4-2 to TRBJ2-3, with D perhaps TRBD2 (5 bases). CDR3 length equals 16 residues. Trimming took off 0 bases at V and 8 bases at J, with 18 bases between the two ends. The germline CDR1 and CDR2 sequences are LGHNA and YNFKEQ. CDR3 region: CASSQDRAGASRTQYF. Written as DNA, the CDR3 is TGTGCCAGCAGCCAAGATAGGGCAGGTGCTAGCCGTACGCAGTATTTT.

The chain uses TRBV10-2 and TRBJ2-5; 7 nucleotides align to TRBD2. CDR1 and CDR2 from the germline V gene are WSHSY and SAAADI. With V trimmed by 5 bases and J by 3 bases, 9 bases remained unmatched. CDR3 length: 15 residues. CDR3 amino acids: CASSLTSWRKETQYF. DNA for the CDR3: TGCGCCAGCAGTTTGACTAGCTGGAGGAAAGAGACCCAGTACTTC.

The genes are TRBV15 and TRBJ2-7, with 8 positions matching TRBD1. Germline values: CDR1 LNHNV, CDR2 YYDKDF (reference sequence). V was pared by 5 bases and J by 5 bases, with 5 bases of the junction left unmatched. This CDR3 comprises 13 residues. CDR3 protein: CATSPDRGDEQYF. CDR3 nucleotides: TGTGCCACCAGCCCCGACAGGGGCGACGAGCAGTACTTC.

This rearrangement joins TRBV29-1 to TRBJ1-3; D unresolved. Looked up from germline, CDR1 is SQVTM and CDR2 is ANQGSEA. This CDR3 has 16 residues. V lost 6 bases, J lost 0 bases, and 18 bases lay in between. The CDR3 spells CSVRQPAGPSGNTIYF. The CDR3 DNA follows: TGCAGCGTACGACAACCCGCTGGCCCCTCTGGAAACACCATATATTTT.

J is TRBJ2-1 and V is TRBV11-3; TRBD1 matches at 7 bases. V gave up 5 bases and J gave up 1 base; unmatched junction bases: 5. CDR3 length: 15 residues. The germline V gene has CDR1 SGHNT and CDR2 YENEEA. The chain's CDR3 is CASSKQGVSYNEQFF. In nucleotides, the CDR3 is TGTGCCAGCAGCAAGCAGGGGGTGTCCTACAATGAGCAGTTCTTC.

J is TRBJ2-7 and V is TRBV19; D may be TRBD2 (7 bases). The CDR3 is 13 amino acids. V was clipped by 6 bases and J by 3 bases, with 12 bases between them. Germline assignment: CDR1 LNHDA and CDR2 SQIVND (reference sequence). The CDR3 sequence is CASSRGGGYEQYF. The CDR3 DNA sequence: TGTGCCAGTAGCAGAGGGGGGGGCTACGAGCAGTACTTC.

This sequence joins TRBV7-9 and TRBJ2-4; perhaps TRBD2 as D (6 bases). The CDR3 is 17 residues long. V was cut by 5 bases and J by 2 bases, with 19 bases left in between. Germline CDR1 reads SEHNR; CDR2 reads FQNEAQ (reference sequence). CDR3 amino acids: CASSPPRGTSSKNIQYF. The CDR3 coding sequence is TGTGCCAGCAGCCCTCCCCGGGGGACCTCTTCCAAAAACATTCAGTACTTC.

This clone is a singleton in its sample. The chain employs TRBV7-9 and TRBJ2-7, with D maybe TRBD2 (6 bases). The CDR3 totals 13 residues. Trimming left V 3 bases short and J 3 bases short, with 9 bases between. Germline CDR1 and CDR2: SEHNR and FQNEAQ (reference sequence). The CDR3 is CASSFRGNYEQYF. In DNA, the CDR3 is TGTGCCAGCAGCTTCCGGGGGAACTACGAGCAGTACTTC.

This clone was observed a few times. The J gene is TRBJ2-7, the V gene TRBV5-1; 8 bases line up with TRBD2. The CDR3 contains 14 residues. Losses at the gene ends were 9 bases for V and 7 bases for J; bases not matched to a gene: 15. Germline loops: CDR1 SGHRS, CDR2 YFSETQ. This CDR3 is CATLPAGGSVEQYF. In DNA form, the CDR3 reads TGCGCCACCTTGCCCGCGGGGGGCTCGGTTGAGCAGTACTTC.

V gene TRBV4-2 combines with J gene TRBJ2-1; 11 bases line up with TRBD2. The CDR3 has 17 residues. Per the germline V gene, CDR1 is LGHNA and CDR2 is YNFKEQ. Trimming cost V 3 bases and J 7 bases; bases outside gene matches: 11. The CDR3 DNA reads as TGTGCCAGCAGCCAGAGCTTAGCGGGAGGGCCGGGGAATGAGCAGTTCTTC. This encodes CASSQSLAGGPGNEQFF.

This clone has a handful of counts. This rearrangement joins TRBV5-4 to TRBJ2-3, with D unresolved. There are 17 residues in the CDR3. Trimming shortened V by 4 bases and J by 2 bases, and 20 bases separated the two germline ends. In germline, CDR1 is SGHNT, CDR2 YYREEE (reference sequence). CDR3 in DNA: TGTGCCAGCAGCGGTGGTAGCACCCCCCTCGACACAGATACGCAGTATTTT. Protein product: CASSGGSTPLDTDTQYF.

This clone came up a few times. This chain links TRBV5-1 with TRBJ2-1; maybe TRBD1 (6 bases). CDR3 length equals 14 residues. V was cut by 0 bases and J by 7 bases, with 11 bases left in between. Germline lookup yields CDR1 SGHRS and CDR2 YFSETQ. For the CDR3, the DNA is TGCGCCAGCAGCTTGGGACAGGTAAATAATGAGCAGTTCTTC. It encodes CASSLGQVNNEQFF.

The chain has TRBV28 and TRBJ1-2; D is unresolved. Trimming stripped 3 bases from V and 5 bases from J, with 7 bases between. Germline CDR1 is MDHEN and CDR2 is SYDVKM. The length of the CDR3 is 12 residues. The CDR3 DNA reads as TGTGCCAGCAGTTTCGTTAGTTATGGCTACACCTTC. It translates to CASSFVSYGYTF.

The rearrangement links TRBV6-6 to TRBJ1-1, with D tentatively TRBD1 (5 bases). This CDR3 contains 14 residues. The V gene lost 6 bases and the J gene lost 6 bases, with 17 bases spanning the gap. Germline assignment: CDR1 MNHNY and CDR2 SVGAGI (reference sequence). For the CDR3, the DNA is TGTGCCAGCAGCCTACAGGTCCTCCCAGCTGAAGCTTTCTTT. Residues: CASSLQVLPAEAFF.

This chain joins TRBV28 and TRBJ1-1, with D possibly TRBD1 on 6 matching bases. Germline V CDR1 and CDR2: MDHEN, SYDVKM. The ends were cut back, 5 bases at V and 10 bases at J, with 20 bases in the middle. The CDR3 is made up of 14 amino acids. The CDR3 protein is CASSTPYRVEVAFF. DNA of the CDR3: TGTGCCAGCAGTACACCGTACAGGGTTGAGGTAGCTTTCTTT.

The chain couples TRBV9 to TRBJ1-1; 7 positions match TRBD1. CDR3 size: 14 residues. V shed 2 bases and J 4 bases; nucleotides not matched to a gene: 5. In germline, CDR1 is SGDLS, CDR2 YYNGEE. CDR3 in DNA: TGTGCCAGCAGCGTTCAACAGGGGAGCACTGAAGCTTTCTTT. Protein: CASSVQQGSTEAFF.

This chain joins TRBV6-5 and TRBJ1-5; D remains ambiguous. Trimming removed 5 bases at V and 2 bases at J, with 7 bases between. The CDR3 spans 13 residues. The germline V gene has CDR1 MNHEY and CDR2 SVGAGI. The CDR3 DNA is TGTGCCAGCAGTAGCGGCGGCAATCAGCCCCAGCATTTT. Protein product: CASSSGGNQPQHF.

The chain uses TRBV7-9 and TRBJ2-2, with 9 nucleotides matching TRBD1. The germline V gene has CDR1 SEHNR and CDR2 FQNEAQ (reference sequence). The V and J ends lost 5 bases and 3 bases, in that order; junction bases with no gene match: 7. CDR3 size: 16 residues. CDR3 loop: CASSQPGQGHTGELFF. The CDR3, as DNA: TGTGCCAGCAGCCAACCGGGACAGGGACACACCGGGGAGCTGTTTTTT.

The gene calls are TRBV7-8 and TRBJ2-5; 10 bases map to TRBD2. This CDR3 contains 18 residues. Germline CDR1 and CDR2: SGHVS and FQNEAQ. Trimming removed 8 bases from V and 5 bases from J; junction bases left unmatched: 20. This CDR3 is CASRTRTSGGRSGETQYF. The CDR3 DNA reads TGTGCCAGCCGAACTAGGACTAGCGGAGGCAGGTCTGGTGAGACCCAGTACTTC.

This rearrangement joins TRBV7-8 to TRBJ2-5; 7 nucleotides line up with TRBD2. CDR1 SGHVS and CDR2 FQNEAQ come from the germline V gene. V lost 0 bases and J lost 6; bases outside the gene matches: 10. The CDR3 contains 16 residues. The CDR3 sequence: CASSLAALGEGKTQYF. CDR3 DNA sequence: TGTGCCAGCAGCTTAGCTGCTTTAGGGGAGGGAAAGACCCAGTACTTC.

V and J are TRBV4-1 and TRBJ2-7; weak D call: TRBD2 (6 bases). The CDR3 contains 18 residues. V was pared by 1 base and J by 0 bases, with 19 bases between. Germline V lookup: CDR1 MGHRA, CDR2 YSYEKL. The CDR3 sequence is CASSQVVVLATPSYEQYF. In nucleotides, the CDR3 is TGCGCCAGCAGCCAAGTGGTTGTCCTAGCGACGCCCTCCTACGAGCAGTACTTC.